What follows are 25 T cell receptor beta chains derived from one specimen sequenced in a study of blood T cell repertoires in COVID-19. Using immunoSEQ multiplex PCR, the repertoire was profiled, and TCRdb retains in-frame clones only, with some absent. In the table there are about 270,000 clones, more than 75% of which are singletons. Sequenced: peripheral blood. All receptors derive from a woman aged 45 to 65 with acute or convalescent COVID-19.

This chain joins TRBV5-1 and TRBJ2-3; D is uncertain. This CDR3 is 15 amino acids long. V dropped 3 bases and J dropped 0 bases, with 11 bases sitting between them. Per germline, CDR1 SGHRS and CDR2 YFSETQ. In nucleotides, the CDR3 is TGCGCCAGCAGCTCCACTCCCTCCAGCACAGATACGCAGTATTTT. As protein: CASSSTPSSTDTQYF.

The J gene is TRBJ1-5, the V gene TRBV3-1 (or the pseudogene TRBV3-2); the D is unclear. The CDR3 covers 14 residues. V was trimmed by 3 bases and J by 6 bases, leaving 12 bases between them. Per germline, CDR1 LGHDT and CDR2 YNNKEL (reference sequence). The CDR3: CASSHGFAGQPQHF. CDR3 nucleotides: TGTGCCAGCAGCCACGGGTTCGCGGGTCAGCCCCAGCATTTT.

This clone was detected once. This chain links TRBV6-2 or TRBV6-3 with TRBJ1-2; 9 bases match TRBD1. Germline trimming cut 6 bases from V and 7 bases from J; bases unmatched to any gene: 9. Germline V CDR1 and CDR2: MNHEY, SVGEGT. The CDR3 consists of 14 residues. CDR3 in amino acids: CASSLRTGVSGYTF. CDR3 sequence (DNA): TGTGCCAGCAGCCTCCGGACAGGGGTCTCTGGCTACACCTTC.

The chain links TRBV30 to TRBJ1-2; the D gene is possibly TRBD1 (6 bases). Germline CDR1 reads GTSNPN; CDR2 reads SVGIG (reference sequence). CDR3 length: 13 amino acids. V shed 0 bases and J shed 7 bases, with 12 bases lying between them. The CDR3 DNA follows: TGTGCCTGGAGTGTTTCGGGGGGCTCTGGCTACACCTTC. It codes for CAWSVSGGSGYTF. The variable domain in full, completed from reference TRBV30 and TRBJ1-2, reads SQTIHQWPATLVQPVGSPLSLECTVEGTSNPNLYWYRQAAGRGLQLLFYSVGIGQISSEVPQNLSASRPQDRQFILSSKKLLLSDSGFYLCAWSVSGGSGYTFGSGTRLTVV.

The V call is TRBV5-6, the J call TRBJ1-5; 8 positions agree with TRBD1. V dropped 4 bases and J dropped 7; count of bases not matched to a gene: 7. The CDR3 sequence is 14 residues long. CDR1 is SGHDT and CDR2 is YYEEEE in the germline V gene. The CDR3 DNA reads TGTGCCAGCAGCACCGGACAGGGAGGGCAGCCCCAGCATTTT. Translation gives CASSTGQGGQPQHF.

The chain has TRBV5-1 and TRBJ2-1; 9 bases map to TRBD2. V trimming: 3 bases; J trimming: 10 bases; junction bases outside the gene matches: 8. This CDR3 contains 14 residues. Per germline, CDR1 SGHRS and CDR2 YFSETQ. CDR3 nucleotides: TGCGCCAGCAGCTCCACCGGGACTAGCAGAGAGCAGTTCTTC. It yields the protein CASSSTGTSREQFF.

The V call is TRBV30, the J call TRBJ1-4, with TRBD1 identical over 9 bases. The CDR3 has 13 amino acids. With 3 bases clipped from V and 6 bases from J, the junction kept 2 bases outside the gene matches. CDR1 and CDR2 (germline): GTSNPN, SVGIG (reference sequence). CDR3 DNA sequence: TGTGCCTGGAGGGGGACAGGGTATGAAAAACTGTTTTTT. This codes for CAWRGTGYEKLFF. The full variable domain, rest sourced from reference TRBV30 and TRBJ1-4, is SQTIHQWPATLVQPVGSPLSLECTVEGTSNPNLYWYRQAAGRGLQLLFYSVGIGQISSEVPQNLSASRPQDRQFILSSKKLLLSDSGFYLCAWRGTGYEKLFFGSGTQLSVL.

This clone appeared once. The V gene is TRBV28, the J gene TRBJ1-2, with no clear D. The ends were cut back, 2 bases at V and 10 bases at J, with 14 bases in the middle. The CDR3 has 13 residues. Germline assignment: CDR1 MDHEN and CDR2 SYDVKM. DNA for the CDR3: TGTGCCAGCAGTTTAGAGACACTGATGGACTACACCTTC. Protein: CASSLETLMDYTF.

The gene calls are TRBV28 and TRBJ2-7, with 10 bases matching TRBD2. The CDR3 runs to 16 residues. V was pared by 2 bases and J by 3 bases, with 7 bases of the junction left unmatched. Germline assignment: CDR1 MDHEN and CDR2 SYDVKM. CDR3 protein: CASSLTASGRSYEQYF. In DNA form, the CDR3 reads TGTGCCAGCAGTTTAACGGCTAGCGGGAGAAGCTACGAGCAGTACTTC.

This chain links TRBV7-9 with TRBJ1-4; 8 nucleotides match TRBD1. Germline V CDR1 and CDR2: SEHNR, FQNEAQ (reference sequence). V dropped 5 bases and J dropped 4; count of bases not matched to a gene: 9. This CDR3 region has 16 residues. The DNA for the CDR3 is TGTGCCAGCAGCCCGGACAGGGTAGCCAATAATGAAAAACTGTTTTTT. Its protein product is CASSPDRVANNEKLFF.

In its sample, this clone was seen a few times. The rearrangement joins TRBV10-3 to TRBJ2-7; TRBD2 matches at 8 bases. V shed 2 bases and J 2 bases; nucleotides not matched to a gene: 8. Germline values: CDR1 ENHRY, CDR2 SYGVKD. The CDR3 has 16 residues. CDR3: CAISEGPLAGAYEQYF. The CDR3 DNA sequence: TGTGCCATCAGTGAGGGTCCCCTAGCGGGCGCCTACGAGCAGTACTTC.

V usage is TRBV29-1 and J usage is TRBJ1-2; D gene uncertain. CDR3 size: 12 residues. V dropped 2 bases and J dropped 0 bases, with 4 bases sitting between them. The germline V gene has CDR1 SQVTM and CDR2 ANQGSEA. CDR3 DNA: TGCAGCGTTGAACATTCTAACTATGGCTACACCTTC. This translates into CSVEHSNYGYTF.

The V call is TRBV27, the J call TRBJ1-5; D is undetermined. The CDR3 extends over 13 amino acids. V was clipped by 3 bases and J by 4 bases, with 7 bases between them. Germline V CDR1 and CDR2: MNHEY, SMNVEV (reference sequence). CDR3 in amino acids: CASSFQLNQPQHF. The CDR3 DNA follows: TGTGCCAGCAGTTTCCAGTTAAATCAGCCCCAGCATTTT.

The chain employs TRBV2 and TRBJ1-4; D perhaps matches TRBD1 (6 bases). V was trimmed by 2 bases and J by 8 bases, leaving 12 bases between them. Germline assignment: CDR1 SNHLY and CDR2 FYNNEI. The CDR3 consists of 14 residues. The CDR3 DNA follows: TGTGCCAGCAGTGAAACAGGGTATGGGGAAAAACTGTTTTTT. This translates into CASSETGYGEKLFF.

The sample holds one count of this clone. The rearrangement uses TRBV10-3 and TRBJ2-7, with a tentative D call TRBD2 (5 bases). This CDR3 is built from 14 residues. The V gene lost 2 bases and the J gene lost 2 bases, with 10 bases spanning the gap. The V gene's germline CDR1 is ENHRY and CDR2 SYGVKD. In DNA form, the CDR3 reads TGTGCCATCAGTGAGGGAGGAGGCCCCTACGAGCAGTACTTC. Protein: CAISEGGGPYEQYF.

The J gene is TRBJ2-1, the V gene TRBV7-3, with 13 positions matching TRBD2. The CDR3 is 15 residues long. Germline V lookup: CDR1 SGHTA, CDR2 FQGTGA. The ends lost 5 bases at V and 15 bases at J; junction bases unmatched: 13. In DNA, the CDR3 is TGTGCCAGCAGCCCGACGAGAGAGACTAGCGGGAGGATGTTCTTC. Its translation: CASSPTRETSGRMFF.

The count of this clone is one. The rearrangement uses TRBV6-6 and TRBJ1-2; TRBD1 agrees at 8 bases. CDR1 is MNHNY and CDR2 is SVGAGI in the germline V gene (reference sequence). This CDR3 contains 15 residues. The ends lost 6 bases at V and 4 bases at J; junction bases unmatched: 10. The DNA for the CDR3 is TGTGCCAGCAGGGATAGACAGGGGCGGGCCTATGGCTACACCTTC. Translating it yields CASRDRQGRAYGYTF.

The chain carries TRBV7-9 and TRBJ1-1, with a tentative D call TRBD1 (5 bases). The germline CDR1 and CDR2 sequences are SEHNR and FQNEAQ (reference sequence). This CDR3 contains 14 residues. The V end lost 5 bases, the J end lost 6 bases, and 16 bases lay between the germline ends. The CDR3 reads CASSPTSGVPEAFF. The DNA for the CDR3 is TGTGCCAGCAGCCCCACTTCGGGGGTTCCTGAAGCTTTCTTT.

The V gene is TRBV6-5, the J gene TRBJ2-7, with 11 positions matching TRBD1. Germline CDR1 reads MNHEY; CDR2 reads SVGAGI. The CDR3 runs to 15 residues. V lost 4 bases and J lost 4; bases outside the gene matches: 6. CDR3 amino acids: CASSSEDRGLYEQYF. DNA for the CDR3: TGTGCCAGCAGTTCGGAGGACAGGGGGCTTTACGAGCAGTACTTC.

The V gene is TRBV4-1, the J gene TRBJ2-4, with 10 bases that match TRBD1. The CDR3 loop spans 15 amino acids. Germline CDR1 and CDR2: MGHRA and YSYEKL. Unmatched junction bases numbered 8, after V lost 4 bases and J lost 8 bases. CDR3 DNA: TGCGCCAGCAGCCGAGGACAGGGGGGATTGGACATTCAGTACTTC. Translated: CASSRGQGGLDIQYF.

This clone has only one observation. The chain couples TRBV27 to TRBJ2-5, with a weak D call TRBD2 (6 bases). V lost 5 bases and J 3 bases, leaving 19 bases between the germline ends. CDR3 size: 16 residues. CDR1 MNHEY and CDR2 SMNVEV come from the germline V gene (reference sequence). The DNA of the CDR3 is TGTGCCAGCAGTCGTAGGTTAGGGAGGTTTGAAGAGACCCAGTACTTC. Translated: CASSRRLGRFEETQYF.

The chain couples TRBV7-9 to TRBJ1-1; tentatively, D is TRBD1 (5 bases). Germline values: CDR1 SEHNR, CDR2 FQNEAQ (reference sequence). The CDR3 totals 13 residues. V was clipped by 6 bases and J by 8 bases, with 16 bases between them. The CDR3 bases are TGTGCCAGCAGGGAACCTAGGGGCAAAGAAGCTTTCTTT. Translated, it gives CASREPRGKEAFF.

CDR3 DNA sequence: TGTGCCACCAGTGATTGGACAGTGGCGAACACCGGGGAGCTGTTTTTT. The encoded protein is CATSDWTVANTGELFF. The V and J genes are TRBV24-1 and TRBJ2-2, with TRBD1 as a possible D gene (6 bases). This CDR3 is built from 16 residues. Germline-derived CDR1 and CDR2 are KGHDR and SFDVKD. V was shortened by 2 bases and J by 0 bases, with 9 bases between the two germline ends.

The chain combines TRBV11-2 with TRBJ2-3, with D maybe TRBD2 (6 bases). V was pared by 5 bases and J by 2 bases, with 11 bases between. The CDR3 consists of 14 residues. The V gene's germline CDR1 is SGHAT and CDR2 FQNNGV. The CDR3 region is CASSVSGYTDTQYF. The CDR3 DNA is TGTGCCAGCAGCGTTAGCGGATACACAGATACGCAGTATTTT.

The J gene is TRBJ2-7, the V gene TRBV28, with TRBD2 identical over 7 bases. Germline V gives CDR1 MDHEN, CDR2 SYDVKM. With V trimmed by 6 bases and J by 3 bases, 8 bases remained unmatched. CDR3 length: 14 amino acids. The CDR3: CASRLAPSFYEQYF. The CDR3 bases are TGTGCCAGCAGACTAGCGCCTAGTTTCTACGAGCAGTACTTC.